What follows is one T cell receptor (beta chain) and its context. Its antigen remains unknown. The data were obtained in a study of cytomegalovirus exposure and HLA in healthy donors. Whole-study findings and limits: Most observed TCR sequences were rare, whereas some public TCRs were detected in many donors.

Samples came from healthy bone marrow donors. It was with 60 Vbeta and 13 Jbeta primers that the PCR ran. Some clones are missing from TCRdb's copy, which holds only in-frame ones; the method was immunoSEQ multiplex PCR. The sample lists roughly 100,000 clones; around 80% were seen once. Germline V gene lookup returns CDR1 LNHDA and CDR2 SQIVND (reference sequence). J gave up 4 bases and V 11 bases, and 18 bases lay outside the gene matches. This CDR3 is built from 17 residues. The sequenced sample consisted of PBMCs. The chain combines TRBV19 with TRBJ2-1; 9 nucleotides agree with TRBD2. The clonotype originates from a male donor in good health and CMV-seronegative. The CDR3 reads CASSRLWASGDYNEQFF. CDR3 sequence (DNA): TGTGCCTCGTCCCGACTTTGGGCTAGCGGGGATTACAATGAGCAGTTCTTC.